This is a list of T cell receptor beta chains from one sample in a study of blood T cell repertoires in COVID-19. Produced via immunoSEQ multiplex PCR; TCRdb's table is partial and in-frame only. The data show some 200,000 clones, around 81% seen once. Sequences were obtained from peripheral blood. All receptors derive from a human donor in a cohort sampled during active COVID-19. Both conserved end residues are part of each CDR3. A D gene is named only where the DNA matches it firmly. Clone size, where shown, is once, few, many, or a class for clones that have expanded.

14,TRBV5-1,once,.,TRBJ1-5,TGCGCCAGCAGCCCCGACGGGAGAAATCAGCCCCAGCATTTT,CASSPDGRNQPQHF
14,TRBV2,.,TRBD2,TRBJ2-7,TGTGCCAGCGCTAGACTAGCGGGGGGCTACGAGCAGTACTTC,CASARLAGGYEQYF
13,TRBV6-5,.,TRBD1,TRBJ1-1,TGTGCCAGCAGGAACACAGGGGGCACTGAAGCTTTCTTT,CASRNTGGTEAFF
16,TRBV28,.,TRBD1,TRBJ1-5,TGTGCCAGCAGTCTGTGGACAGGGGCAGGCAATCAGCCCCAGCATTTT,CASSLWTGAGNQPQHF
15,TRBV7-9,.,.,TRBJ2-5,TGTGCCAGCAGCCCCGGTGGACAGTACCAAGAGACCCAGTACTTC,CASSPGGQYQETQYF
16,TRBV5-1,.,TRBD1,TRBJ1-4,TGCGCCAGCAGCTCCCGACCGGGACAGGGGGATGAAAAACTGTTTTTT,CASSSRPGQGDEKLFF
17,TRBV3-1/TRBV3-2,.,.,TRBJ1-2,TGTGCCAGCAGCCAAGAACAGGGAGGGTTTCGTGGCTATGGCTACACCTTC,CASSQEQGGFRGYGYTF
12,TRBV12-3/TRBV12-4,once,.,TRBJ1-5,TGTGCCAGCAGCCCCCCCAGTCAGCCCCAGCATTTT,CASSPPSQPQHF
15,TRBV5-1,.,TRBD2,TRBJ2-3,TGCGCCAGCAGCTTGCTTGGCGGGAGGGAGGATACGCAGTATTTT,CASSLLGGREDTQYF
16,TRBV6-1,.,TRBD1,TRBJ1-3,TGTGCCAGCAGTGAAGCAGGTACAGGGGCAGGAAACACCATATATTTT,CASSEAGTGAGNTIYF
20,TRBV3-1/TRBV3-2,.,TRBD2,TRBJ2-3,TGTGCCAGCAGCCCAAGACTAGCGGGAGGGACCGACCGACTCACAGATACGCAGTATTTT,CASSPRLAGGTDRLTDTQYF
14,TRBV11-2,.,TRBD2,TRBJ2-7,TGTGCCAGCGGACTAGACGGTGGGGCCTACGAGCAGTACTTC,CASGLDGGAYEQYF
16,TRBV28,few,TRBD1,TRBJ2-7,TGTGCCAGCAGTTTGCCTGGACAGGGGATCGGATACGAGCAGTACTTC,CASSLPGQGIGYEQYF
16,TRBV4-2,.,.,TRBJ2-3,TGTGCCAGCAGCCATCCCCCAGGGGTCGGTACAGATACGCAGTATTTT,CASSHPPGVGTDTQYF
17,TRBV5-1,.,TRBD2,TRBJ2-3,TGCGCCAGCAGCTTGGAGGTAGCGGGCGCAAGAACAGATACGCAGTATTTT,CASSLEVAGARTDTQYF
16,TRBV19,once,.,TRBJ2-2,TGTGCCAGTAGACCCCCACAGGGCCTGAACACCGGGGAGCTGTTTTTT,CASRPPQGLNTGELFF
15,TRBV28,.,TRBD2,TRBJ2-3,TGTGCCAGCAGTAACAGCGGGAGTAGTTCAGATACGCAGTATTTT,CASSNSGSSSDTQYF
14,TRBV19,medium-sized,TRBD1,TRBJ1-5,TGTGCCAGTAGCACAGCCAGGGGGAATCAGCCCCAGCATTTT,CASSTARGNQPQHF
12,TRBV5-4,.,.,TRBJ1-3,TGTGCCAGCAGCCTTCGGGGGGACACCATATATTTT,CASSLRGDTIYF
14,TRBV7-9,.,.,TRBJ2-3,TGTGCCAGCAGCTTACAGGGGCTGGCGGATACGCAGTATTTT,CASSLQGLADTQYF
12,TRBV20-1,.,.,TRBJ2-1,TGCAGTGCTAGTGAGACACACAATGAGCAGTTCTTC,CSASETHNEQFF
16,TRBV28,.,TRBD1,TRBJ2-7,TGTGCCAGCAGTTTACTTAAAGAGGGGGCAACCCACGAGCAGTACTTC,CASSLLKEGATHEQYF
11,TRBV12-3/TRBV12-4,.,.,TRBJ2-5,TGTGCCAGCAGTCAACAAGAGACCCAGTACTTC,CASSQQETQYF
15,TRBV5-6,.,TRBD1,TRBJ2-3,TGTGCCAGCAGCTTAGGGACAGGGGGCCCAGATACGCAGTATTTT,CASSLGTGGPDTQYF
12,TRBV2,few,.,TRBJ1-1,TGTGCCAGCAGGTTGGAGGGCACTGAAGCTTTCTTT,CASRLEGTEAFF
15,TRBV5-8,once,TRBD1,TRBJ1-5,TGTGCCAGCAGCACCCGGACAGGGTCTAGTCAGCCCCAGCATTTT,CASSTRTGSSQPQHF
14,TRBV2,few,.,TRBJ1-4,TGTGCCAGCAGCCTTCAGGGGATCGAGGAAAAACTGTTTTTT,CASSLQGIEEKLFF
15,TRBV6-5,once,.,TRBJ1-1,TGTGCCAGCAGCATCGAAGCAGGGGTGAACACTGAAGCTTTCTTT,CASSIEAGVNTEAFF
16,TRBV5-1,once,TRBD2,TRBJ2-3,TGCGCCAGCAGCTTGAGTATCGGGAGCGGGGGAGATACGCAGTATTTT,CASSLSIGSGGDTQYF
15,TRBV10-3,.,TRBD2,TRBJ2-7,TGTGCCATCAGTGGGGCTAGCGGGAGCTCCTACGAGCAGTACTTC,CAISGASGSSYEQYF
15,TRBV7-2,.,TRBD1,TRBJ2-1,TGTGCCAGCAGCTTAGTCCCAGGGGGTAACAATGAGCAGTTCTTC,CASSLVPGGNNEQFF
15,TRBV5-1,.,TRBD1,TRBJ1-1,TGCGCCAGCAGCTGGACAGGGATGCAGGACACTGAAGCTTTCTTT,CASSWTGMQDTEAFF
15,TRBV11-2,once,TRBD2,TRBJ2-3,TGTGCCAGCAGTTCTAGCGGGCAGGACACAGATACGCAGTATTTT,CASSSSGQDTDTQYF